This TCR beta chain was captured by sequencing in a study of shared clonotypes between healthy human individuals. TCRdb's copy holds only in-frame clones and misses some; the assay was immunoSEQ multiplex PCR. The repertoire holds some 980,000 clones, with 60% to 85% as singletons. This CDR3 has 11 amino acids. V lost 7 bases and J 5 bases, leaving 11 bases between the germline ends. Germline V gene lookup returns CDR1 DFQATT and CDR2 SNEGSKA (reference sequence). This clone was found a few times. The sample comprised memory CD4+ T cells sorted from blood. Subset described: CD45RA-negative fraction. The chain employs TRBV20-1 and TRBJ1-1; D unresolved. The receptor was isolated from a man aged 18 to 30 in good health. The CDR3 protein is CSGTLRTEAFF. The CDR3 DNA sequence: TGCAGTGGTACCCTAAGGACTGAAGCTTTCTTT.